This entry features one T cell receptor beta chain sequence. Its matching antigen is unknown. This specimen comes from a study of Tregs in tolerant kidney transplant recipients. Study-level findings and limits: Biological reproducibility was not directly addressed, but technical replication error appeared minimal.

The assay was immunoSEQ multiplex PCR, and TCRdb's table has in-frame clones only and misses some. Of 14,000 to 15,000 clones in the sample, about four fifths were seen once. Deletions cut 5 bases from V and 6 bases from J, with 14 bases between. Germline-derived CDR1 and CDR2 are MDHEN and SYDVKM. The CDR3 has 14 residues. The material sequenced was Tregs from blood, taken before the transplant. This sequence was found in a human donor who received a combined kidney and bone marrow transplant. The chain links TRBV28 to TRBJ2-1, with a possible D match to TRBD1 (5 bases). The CDR3 is CASSQGSDINEQFF. CDR3 nucleotide sequence: TGTGCCAGCAGTCAGGGTAGTGATATCAATGAGCAGTTCTTC.